The source of this TCR beta chain is a study of Graves' ophthalmopathy and Graves' hyperthyroidism. Study-level results: Blood also contained most of the expanded thyroid clonotypes above 0.001 frequency.

PBMCs were obtained from roughly 9.4 ml of fresh peripheral blood. Scientists amplified the TCR beta CDR3 regions from RNA transcripts. An opening RT-PCR round employed HTBI primers and preceded a second-round multiplex PCR. TCRdb re-derived calls from the multiplex PCR reads in MiXCR, one entry per CDR3 protein. The data hold 300,000 to 400,000 distinct CDR3 sequences, with about 18% observed a single time. This clonotype has a count of ten or more. The antigen is undetermined. The TCR sequence derives from an adult woman with stable Graves' hyperthyroidism. The material sequenced was peripheral blood.

The CDR3 sequence is CASSIGTGFYEQYF. The DNA of the CDR3 is TGTGCCAGTAGTATAGGGACAGGGTTCTACGAGCAGTACTTC. The chain employs TRBV19 and TRBJ2-7; 8 nucleotides match TRBD1. Losses at the gene ends were 1 base for V and 3 bases for J; bases not matched to a gene: 2. Germline CDR1 is LNHDA and CDR2 is SQIVND (reference sequence). The CDR3 covers 14 residues.